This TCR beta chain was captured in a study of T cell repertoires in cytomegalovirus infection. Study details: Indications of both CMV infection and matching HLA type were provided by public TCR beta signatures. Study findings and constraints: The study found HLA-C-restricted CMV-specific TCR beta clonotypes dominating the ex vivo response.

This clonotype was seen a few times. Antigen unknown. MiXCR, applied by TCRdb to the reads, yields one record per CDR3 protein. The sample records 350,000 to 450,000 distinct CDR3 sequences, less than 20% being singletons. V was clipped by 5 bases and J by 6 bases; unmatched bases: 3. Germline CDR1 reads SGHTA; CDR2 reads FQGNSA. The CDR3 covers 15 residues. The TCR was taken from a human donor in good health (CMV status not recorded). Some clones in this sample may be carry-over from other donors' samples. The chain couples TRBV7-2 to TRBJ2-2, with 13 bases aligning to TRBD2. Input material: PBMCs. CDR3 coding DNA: TGTGCCAGCAGCCGGGGACTAGCGGGATCCGGGGAGCTGTTTTTT. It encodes CASSRGLAGSGELFF. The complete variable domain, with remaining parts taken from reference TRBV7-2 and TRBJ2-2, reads GAGVSQSPSNKVTEKGKDVELRCDPISGHTALYWYRQSLGQGLEFLIYFQGNSAPDKSGLPSDRFSAERTGGSVSTLTIQRTQQEDSAVYLCASSRGLAGSGELFFGEGSRLTVL.